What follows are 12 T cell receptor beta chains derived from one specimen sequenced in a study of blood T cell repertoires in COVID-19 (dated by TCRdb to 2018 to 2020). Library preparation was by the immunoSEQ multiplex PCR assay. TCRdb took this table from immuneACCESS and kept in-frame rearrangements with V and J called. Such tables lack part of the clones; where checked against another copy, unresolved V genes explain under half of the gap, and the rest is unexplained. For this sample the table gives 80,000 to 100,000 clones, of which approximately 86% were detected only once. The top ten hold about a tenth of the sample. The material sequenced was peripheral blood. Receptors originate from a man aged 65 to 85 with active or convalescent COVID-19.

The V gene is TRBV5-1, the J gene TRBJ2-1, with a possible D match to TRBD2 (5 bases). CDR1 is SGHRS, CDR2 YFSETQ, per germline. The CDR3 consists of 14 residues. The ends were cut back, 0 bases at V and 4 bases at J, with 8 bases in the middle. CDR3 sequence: CASSLDGGYNEQFF. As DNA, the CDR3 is TGCGCCAGCAGCTTGGATGGAGGTTACAATGAGCAGTTCTTC.

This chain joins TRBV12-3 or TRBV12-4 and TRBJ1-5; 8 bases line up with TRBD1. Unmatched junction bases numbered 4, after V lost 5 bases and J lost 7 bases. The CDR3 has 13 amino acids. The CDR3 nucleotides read TGTGCCAGCAGTGAGACAGGGGAACAGCCCCAGCATTTT. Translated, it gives CASSETGEQPQHF.

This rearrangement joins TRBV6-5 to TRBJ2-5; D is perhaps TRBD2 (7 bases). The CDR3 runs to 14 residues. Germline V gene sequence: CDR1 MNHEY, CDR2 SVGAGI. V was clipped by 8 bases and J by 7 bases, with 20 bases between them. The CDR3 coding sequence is TGTGCCAGCGGGAGGGGGGAACTCCAATTGACCCAGTACTTC. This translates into CASGRGELQLTQYF.

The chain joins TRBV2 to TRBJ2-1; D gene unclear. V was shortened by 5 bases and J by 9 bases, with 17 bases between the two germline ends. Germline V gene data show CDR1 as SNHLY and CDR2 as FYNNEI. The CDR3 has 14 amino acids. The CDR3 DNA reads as TGTGCCAGCAGTCCCCAACTGGGCGTCGGTGAGCAGTTCTTC. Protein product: CASSPQLGVGEQFF.

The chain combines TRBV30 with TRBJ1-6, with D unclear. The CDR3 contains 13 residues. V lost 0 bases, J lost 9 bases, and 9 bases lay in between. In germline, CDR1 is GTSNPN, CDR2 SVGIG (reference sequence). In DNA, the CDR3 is TGTGCCTGGAGTGTTTTGACTCGTTCACCCCTCCACTTT. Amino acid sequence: CAWSVLTRSPLHF. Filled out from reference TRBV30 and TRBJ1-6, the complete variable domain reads SQTIHQWPATLVQPVGSPLSLECTVEGTSNPNLYWYRQAAGRGLQLLFYSVGIGQISSEVPQNLSASRPQDRQFILSSKKLLLSDSGFYLCAWSVLTRSPLHFGNGTRLTVT.

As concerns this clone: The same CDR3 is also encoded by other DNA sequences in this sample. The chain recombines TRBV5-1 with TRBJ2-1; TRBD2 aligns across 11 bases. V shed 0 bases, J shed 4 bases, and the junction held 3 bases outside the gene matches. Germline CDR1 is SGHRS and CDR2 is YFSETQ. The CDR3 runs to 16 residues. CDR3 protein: CASSLVLAGGYNEQFF. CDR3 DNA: TGCGCCAGCAGCTTGGTATTAGCGGGGGGGTACAATGAGCAGTTCTTC.

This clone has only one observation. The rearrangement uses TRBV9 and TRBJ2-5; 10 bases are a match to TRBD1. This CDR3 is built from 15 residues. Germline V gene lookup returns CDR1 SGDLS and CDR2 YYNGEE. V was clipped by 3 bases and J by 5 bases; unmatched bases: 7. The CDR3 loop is CASSGGQGGVETQYF. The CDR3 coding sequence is TGTGCCAGCAGCGGTGGACAGGGGGGAGTTGAGACCCAGTACTTC. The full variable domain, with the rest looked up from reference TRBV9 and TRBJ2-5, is DSGVTQTPKHLITATGQRVTLRCSPRSGDLSVYWYQQSLDQGLQFLIQYYNGEERAKGNILERFSAQQFPDLHSELNLSSLELGDSALYFCASSGGQGGVETQYFGPGTRLLVL.

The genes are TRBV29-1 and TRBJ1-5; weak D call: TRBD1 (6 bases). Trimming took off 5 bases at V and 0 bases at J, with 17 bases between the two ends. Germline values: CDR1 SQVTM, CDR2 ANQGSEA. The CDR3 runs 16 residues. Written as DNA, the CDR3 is TGCAGCGTTCGGTGGGCAGGGACATATAGCAATCAGCCCCAGCATTTT. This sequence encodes CSVRWAGTYSNQPQHF.

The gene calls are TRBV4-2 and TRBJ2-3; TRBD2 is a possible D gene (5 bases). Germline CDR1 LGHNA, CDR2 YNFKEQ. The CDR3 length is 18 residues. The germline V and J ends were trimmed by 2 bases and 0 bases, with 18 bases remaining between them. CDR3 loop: CASSQKALASTSTDTQYF. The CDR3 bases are TGTGCCAGCAGCCAAAAAGCCCTAGCCTCCACTAGCACAGATACGCAGTATTTT.

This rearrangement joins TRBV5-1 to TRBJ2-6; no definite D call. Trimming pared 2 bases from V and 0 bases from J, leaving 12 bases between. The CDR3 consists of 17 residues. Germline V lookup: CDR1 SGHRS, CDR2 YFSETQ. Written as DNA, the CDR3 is TGCGCCAGCAGCTTAACGCAGACAAGCTCTGGGGCCAACGTCCTGACTTTC. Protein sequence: CASSLTQTSSGANVLTF.

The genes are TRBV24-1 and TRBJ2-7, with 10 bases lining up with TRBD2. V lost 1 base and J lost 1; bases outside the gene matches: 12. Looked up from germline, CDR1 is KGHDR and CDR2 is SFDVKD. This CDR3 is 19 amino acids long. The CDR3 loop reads CATSDLASSGGAGSYEQYF. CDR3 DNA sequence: TGTGCCACCAGTGATTTAGCATCCAGCGGGGGGGCCGGGTCCTACGAGCAGTACTTC.

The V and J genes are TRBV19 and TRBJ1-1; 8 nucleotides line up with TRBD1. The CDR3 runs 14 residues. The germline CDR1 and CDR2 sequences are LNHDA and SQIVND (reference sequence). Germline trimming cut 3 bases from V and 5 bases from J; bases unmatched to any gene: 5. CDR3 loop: CASSIQGARTEAFF. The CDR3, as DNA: TGTGCCAGTAGTATTCAGGGGGCGAGGACTGAAGCTTTCTTT.